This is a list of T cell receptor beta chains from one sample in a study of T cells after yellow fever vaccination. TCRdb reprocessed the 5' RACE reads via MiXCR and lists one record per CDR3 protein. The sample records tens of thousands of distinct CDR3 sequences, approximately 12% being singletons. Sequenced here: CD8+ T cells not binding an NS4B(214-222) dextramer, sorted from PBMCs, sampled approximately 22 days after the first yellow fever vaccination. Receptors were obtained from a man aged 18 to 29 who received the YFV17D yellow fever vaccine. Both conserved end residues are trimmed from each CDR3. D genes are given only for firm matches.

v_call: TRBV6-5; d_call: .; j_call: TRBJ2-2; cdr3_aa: ASSYPERGSTGELF
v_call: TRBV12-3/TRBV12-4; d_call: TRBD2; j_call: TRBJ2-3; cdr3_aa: ASIGGLPTDTQY
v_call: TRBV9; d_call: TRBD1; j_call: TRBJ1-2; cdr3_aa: ASSAGQGPGYT
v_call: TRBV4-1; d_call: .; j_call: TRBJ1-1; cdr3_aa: ASSQDKDTEAF
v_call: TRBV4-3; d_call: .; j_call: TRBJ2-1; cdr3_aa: ASSQDVQGERF
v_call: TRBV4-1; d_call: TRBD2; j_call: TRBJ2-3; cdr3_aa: AGASGGGITDTQY
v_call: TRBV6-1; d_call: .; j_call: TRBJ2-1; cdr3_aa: ASSGRDEQF
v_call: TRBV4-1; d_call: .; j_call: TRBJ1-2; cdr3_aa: ASSQRLGLGYT
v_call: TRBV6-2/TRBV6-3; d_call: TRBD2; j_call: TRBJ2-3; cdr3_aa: ASSYWVAGGPDTQY
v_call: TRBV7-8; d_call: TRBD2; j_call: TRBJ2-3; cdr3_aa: ASSPGLANTDTQY
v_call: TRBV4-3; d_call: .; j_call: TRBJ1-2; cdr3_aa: ASSQADLWGGYT
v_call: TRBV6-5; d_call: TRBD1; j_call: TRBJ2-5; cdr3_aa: ASSYDRGETHY
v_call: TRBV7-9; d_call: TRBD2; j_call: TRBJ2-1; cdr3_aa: ASSRRTSGVYNEQF
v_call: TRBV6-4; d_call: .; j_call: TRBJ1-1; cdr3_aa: ASSDSGGLQAF
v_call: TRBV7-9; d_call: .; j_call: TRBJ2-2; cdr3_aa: ASSQGAGGGELF
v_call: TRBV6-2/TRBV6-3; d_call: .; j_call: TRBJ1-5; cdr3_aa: ASSQNPGSNQPQH
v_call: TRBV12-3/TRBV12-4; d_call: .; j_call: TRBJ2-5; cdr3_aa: ASSSTGSQETQY
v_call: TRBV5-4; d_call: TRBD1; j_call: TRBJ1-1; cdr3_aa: ASSLQGYTEAF
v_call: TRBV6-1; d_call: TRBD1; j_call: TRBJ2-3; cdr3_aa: ASSRTGSSTDTQY
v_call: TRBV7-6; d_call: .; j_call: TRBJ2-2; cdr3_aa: ASSLSGAVTGELF